This TCR beta chain derives from a study of T cells in Graves' hyperthyroidism and ophthalmopathy. The study, taken as a whole, reports: Among clonotypes expanded in thyroid above 0.001, most were also found in blood.

This clonotype was detected many times. Its cognate antigen is unknown. Clinical symptoms, serum thyroxine and TRAb, thyroid ultrasound and orbital computed tomography together formed the diagnostic basis. This sample holds PBMCs from about 10 ml fresh peripheral blood. Germline assignment: CDR1 SEHNR and CDR2 FQNEAQ (reference sequence). The CDR3 spans 15 residues. The ends were cut back, 5 bases at V and 2 bases at J, with 13 bases in the middle. The CDR3 regions of TCR beta were amplified from RNA transcripts. A set of HTBI primers served as the primers for a first-round RT-PCR of the TCR CDR3. Via MiXCR, TCRdb re-called the multiplex PCR reads, giving one row per CDR3 protein. Of around 290,000 distinct CDR3 sequences in the sample, about a sixth are singletons; the top ten hold approximately 57%.

This TCR came from a woman aged 55-69 years with Graves' ophthalmopathy. Specimen: blood. The chain employs TRBV7-9 and TRBJ2-1; D is perhaps TRBD1 (5 bases). This chain's CDR3 is CASSVPGPAYNEQFF. CDR3 sequence (DNA): TGTGCCAGCAGCGTCCCAGGGCCCGCCTACAATGAGCAGTTCTTC.